The present T cell receptor beta chain was sequenced within a study of T cells expressing NK-cell markers. Concerning this clonotype itself: Its specificity is unknown.

UMIs were included in TCR beta cDNA generated by 5'RACE template switching. TCRdb reprocessed the 5' RACE reads and reports one entry per CDR3 protein, with no DNA. This listing includes 500,000 to 600,000 distinct CDR3 sequences. Study-level results: The study left the HCMV specificity of expanded NKG2C+ T cell clones unresolved.

Sequencing was performed on blood T cells: a sorted CD56 or NKG2C T cell subset, CD4+ or CD8+ T cells, or bulk PBMC T cells (not recorded which). The sequence came from a man aged 18 to 29 in good health.

The CDR3 here is CASSSVGGGITEAFF. V and J are TRBV11-3 and TRBJ1-1. Germline CDR1 is SGHNT and CDR2 is YENEEA. The CDR3 has 15 residues.